The 25 T cell receptor beta chains given below trace back to one sample, sequenced in a study of blood T cell repertoires in COVID-19. Measured with immunoSEQ multiplex PCR; TCRdb has only the in-frame clones, and not every one. Of fewer than 90,000 clones in the sample, about 90% were seen once. The material sequenced was peripheral blood. These TCRs come from an elderly woman with active or convalescent COVID-19.

The gene calls are TRBV28 and TRBJ2-6; tentative D call: TRBD1 (5 bases). V was cut by 4 bases and J by 2 bases, with 9 bases left in between. CDR3 size: 15 residues. Germline assignment: CDR1 MDHEN and CDR2 SYDVKM. The CDR3 loop is CASSSQGTGANVLTF. Here the CDR3 DNA reads TGTGCCAGCAGTTCCCAGGGTACTGGGGCCAACGTCCTGACTTTC.

The chain couples TRBV19 to TRBJ1-3; D not resolved. V shed 2 bases and J shed 0 bases, with 17 bases lying between them. Germline V gene data show CDR1 as LNHDA and CDR2 as SQIVND (reference sequence). The CDR3 is made up of 18 amino acids. DNA for the CDR3: TGTGCCAGTAGTATAAGCCTGTCCCGTTATTCCTCTGGAAACACCATATATTTT. Translation: CASSISLSRYSSGNTIYF.

The CDR3 bases are TGCAGCGTTGTGGGGCCTATGAACACTGAAGCTTTCTTT. It is translated as CSVVGPMNTEAFF. The chain uses TRBV29-1 and TRBJ1-1; possibly TRBD1 for D (5 bases). Trimming took off 4 bases at V and 0 bases at J, with 9 bases between the two ends. The germline gives CDR1 SQVTM, CDR2 ANQGSEA. CDR3 size: 13 residues. Full variable domain (outside the CDR3, taken from reference TRBV29-1 and TRBJ1-1): SAVISQKPSRDICQRGTSLTIQCQVDSQVTMMFWYRQQPGQSLTLIATANQGSEATYESGFVIDKFPISRPNLTFSTLTVSNMSPEDSSIYLCSVVGPMNTEAFFGQGTRLTVV.

The chain carries TRBV6-5 and TRBJ2-1; 9 nucleotides line up with TRBD2. The V and J ends lost 7 bases and 1 base, in that order; junction bases with no gene match: 2. The CDR3 has 14 residues. Looked up from germline, CDR1 is MNHEY and CDR2 is SVGAGI. The CDR3 loop reads CASKREASYNEQFF. The CDR3 nucleotides read TGTGCCAGCAAGCGGGAGGCGTCCTACAATGAGCAGTTCTTC.

The rearrangement joins TRBV3-1 (or the pseudogene TRBV3-2) to TRBJ1-6, with 8 bases identical to TRBD1. V shed 2 bases and J 1 base; nucleotides not matched to a gene: 7. Germline V gene data show CDR1 as LGHDT and CDR2 as YNNKEL (reference sequence). This CDR3 is built from 18 residues. CDR3 bases: TGTGCCAGCAGCCAACCCGACCGGACAGGGTCCTATAATTCACCCCTCCACTTT. Its protein product is CASSQPDRTGSYNSPLHF.

The rearrangement uses TRBV5-1 and TRBJ1-2; the D gene is possibly TRBD1 (5 bases). This CDR3 has 13 residues. Germline V gene data show CDR1 as SGHRS and CDR2 as YFSETQ. V lost 4 bases and J lost 1, with 8 bases in between. This chain's CDR3 is CASSPGVNYGYTF. The CDR3 nucleotides are TGCGCCAGCAGCCCGGGGGTTAACTATGGCTACACCTTC.

This clone occurred a few times. The chain is built from TRBV9 and TRBJ1-5; tentatively, D is TRBD1 (5 bases). The CDR3 length is 14 residues. V lost 3 bases and J lost 0, with 7 bases in between. CDR1 is SGDLS, CDR2 YYNGEE, per germline. The CDR3 loop is CASSGTYSNQPQHF. The CDR3 bases are TGTGCCAGCAGCGGGACATATAGCAATCAGCCCCAGCATTTT.

The chain links TRBV6-5 to TRBJ2-1; D possibly corresponds to TRBD2 (5 bases). V gave up 4 bases and J gave up 7 bases, with 17 bases separating them. The germline V gene encodes CDR1 MNHEY and CDR2 SVGAGI. This CDR3 comprises 15 residues. The CDR3 sequence: CASSFPSGRRNEQFF. CDR3 DNA sequence: TGTGCCAGCAGTTTCCCCAGCGGCAGAAGGAATGAGCAGTTCTTC.

The rearrangement links TRBV7-2 to TRBJ1-4; D may be TRBD1 (5 bases). Germline V lookup: CDR1 SGHTA, CDR2 FQGNSA. Trimming removed 1 base at V and 4 bases at J, with 10 bases between. CDR3 length: 15 residues. CDR3 nucleotides: TGTGCCAGCAGCTTAGACAGGACGGGTAATGAAAAACTGTTTTTT. It yields the protein CASSLDRTGNEKLFF.

This clone was observed a single time. J is TRBJ2-3 and V is TRBV23-1; perhaps TRBD2 as D (6 bases). TRBV23-1 is identified as an open reading frame with a role that is uncertain. This CDR3 spans 15 amino acids. V lost 0 bases and J lost 6, with 13 bases in between. CDR3 bases: TGCGCCAGCAGTCAATCATTACGGGCGGGGGATACGCAGTATTTT. It yields the protein CASSQSLRAGDTQYF.

This chain links TRBV29-1 with TRBJ2-1; D is unclear. In germline, CDR1 is SQVTM, CDR2 ANQGSEA. The CDR3 runs to 14 residues. V lost 2 bases to trimming and J lost 0 bases, with 8 bases between them. The CDR3 protein is CSVEPSSSYNEQFF. The CDR3 coding sequence is TGCAGCGTTGAACCGTCCAGCTCCTACAATGAGCAGTTCTTC.

The CDR3 region has the DNA TGTGCCAGCAGCTTGGGGACCGGGGCAGGGGGTCTAGGTTCACCCCTCCACTTT. This sequence encodes CASSLGTGAGGLGSPLHF. The V and J genes are TRBV5-4 and TRBJ1-6, with 7 bases identical to TRBD1. CDR1 and CDR2 (germline): SGHNT, YYREEE (reference sequence). The CDR3 is made up of 18 amino acids. V was clipped by 0 bases and J by 9 bases; unmatched bases: 15. The complete variable domain, with remaining parts taken from reference TRBV5-4 and TRBJ1-6, reads ETGVTQSPTHLIKTRGQQVTLRCSSQSGHNTVSWYQQALGQGPQFIFQYYREEENGRGNFPPRFSGLQFPNYSSELNVNALELDDSALYLCASSLGTGAGGLGSPLHFGNGTRLTVT.

The chain carries TRBV5-6 and TRBJ1-1; D is undetermined. CDR1 is SGHDT and CDR2 is YYEEEE in the germline V gene. The CDR3 contains 15 residues. V lost 5 bases to trimming and J lost 0 bases, with 14 bases between them. Written as DNA, the CDR3 is TGTGCCAGCAGTAGGGAGCTGATCATGAACACTGAAGCTTTCTTT. It yields the protein CASSRELIMNTEAFF. Variable domain in full (rest from reference TRBV5-6 and TRBJ1-1): DAGVTQSPTHLIKTRGQQVTLRCSPKSGHDTVSWYQQALGQGPQFIFQYYEEEERQRGNFPDRFSGHQFPNYSSELNVNALLLGDSALYLCASSRELIMNTEAFFGQGTRLTVV.

V usage is TRBV5-6 and J usage is TRBJ2-5, with D tentatively TRBD2 (6 bases). Deletions cut 4 bases from V and 5 bases from J, with 18 bases between. The CDR3 runs 15 residues. The germline V gene has CDR1 SGHDT and CDR2 YYEEEE. CDR3 nucleotide sequence: TGTGCCAGCAGCCAACGTCGACTAGGCGGGGAGACCCAGTACTTC. Amino acid sequence: CASSQRRLGGETQYF.

The V call is TRBV5-1, the J call TRBJ2-5; D unclear. Per germline, CDR1 SGHRS and CDR2 YFSETQ. Trimming shortened V by 4 bases and J by 1 base, and 8 bases separated the two germline ends. The CDR3 is 13 amino acids. CDR3 sequence reads: CASSPGSQETQYF. The CDR3 DNA reads TGCGCCAGCAGCCCCGGGTCCCAAGAGACCCAGTACTTC.

The gene calls are TRBV7-9 and TRBJ1-2; D is undetermined. In germline, CDR1 is SEHNR, CDR2 FQNEAQ (reference sequence). V lost 4 bases, J lost 2 bases, and 17 bases lay in between. This CDR3 region has 16 residues. The CDR3 coding sequence is TGTGCCAGCAGCTCCCTTCGAACGCCCCTAAACTATGGCTACACCTTC. As protein: CASSSLRTPLNYGYTF.

The chain couples TRBV7-2 to TRBJ2-1; perhaps TRBD1 as D (6 bases). The CDR3 spans 14 residues. Germline V gene data show CDR1 as SGHTA and CDR2 as FQGNSA. Trimming took off 5 bases at V and 4 bases at J, with 12 bases between the two ends. CDR3 sequence reads: CASSRPQGYNEQFF. The CDR3 DNA reads TGTGCCAGCAGCAGACCCCAGGGGTACAATGAGCAGTTCTTC.

The chain uses TRBV6-5 and TRBJ1-1; D is perhaps TRBD1 (5 bases). Trimming stripped 0 bases from V and 0 bases from J, with 11 bases between. The CDR3 runs 16 residues. The germline V gene encodes CDR1 MNHEY and CDR2 SVGAGI. The CDR3 here is CASSYSIGRVNTEAFF. The CDR3 coding sequence is TGTGCCAGCAGTTACTCGATTGGCAGGGTGAACACTGAAGCTTTCTTT.

The genes are TRBV3-1 (or the pseudogene TRBV3-2) and TRBJ2-7, with TRBD1 identical over 8 bases. CDR1 LGHDT and CDR2 YNNKEL come from the germline V gene (reference sequence). With V trimmed by 3 bases and J by 4 bases, 2 bases remained unmatched. This CDR3 is 13 amino acids long. The CDR3 spells CASSQNRGYEQYF. CDR3 nucleotide sequence: TGTGCCAGCAGCCAGAACAGGGGGTACGAGCAGTACTTC.

V and J are TRBV7-9 and TRBJ2-6, with TRBD1 identical over 10 bases. Germline values: CDR1 SEHNR, CDR2 FQNEAQ (reference sequence). The CDR3 has 15 amino acids. The J segment lost 8 bases and the V segment lost 1 base, leaving 2 bases of the junction unmatched. CDR3 loop: CASSLGQGATNVLTF. The DNA of the CDR3 is TGTGCCAGCAGCTTAGGACAGGGGGCGACCAACGTCCTGACTTTC.

The chain has TRBV5-1 and TRBJ2-3, with 11 nucleotides matching TRBD2. This CDR3 spans 18 amino acids. J was trimmed by 2 bases and V by 4 bases; bases with no gene match: 12. Germline V gives CDR1 SGHRS, CDR2 YFSETQ. The chain's CDR3 is CASSLPRIAGGFTDTQYF. The CDR3 DNA follows: TGCGCCAGCAGCCTCCCCCGGATAGCGGGGGGGTTCACAGATACGCAGTATTTT.

This rearrangement joins TRBV5-5 to TRBJ2-2; TRBD1 aligns across 8 bases. The CDR3 length is 15 residues. The ends lost 5 bases at V and 1 base at J; junction bases unmatched: 4. Germline V gene sequence: CDR1 SGHKS, CDR2 YYEKEE (reference sequence). Written as DNA, the CDR3 is TGTGCCAGCAGTCCGGGGACAGGGAACACCGGGGAGCTGTTTTTT. As protein: CASSPGTGNTGELFF.

The chain links TRBV4-1 to TRBJ2-3; 14 bases are a match to TRBD2. CDR1 MGHRA and CDR2 YSYEKL come from the germline V gene. V was pared by 3 bases and J by 1 base, with 6 bases of the junction left unmatched. The CDR3 sequence is 18 residues long. Here the CDR3 DNA reads TGCGCCAGCAGCCAGTATGGACTAGCGGGGGGACGCACAGATACGCAGTATTTT. Protein sequence: CASSQYGLAGGRTDTQYF.

The chain couples TRBV12-5 to TRBJ1-2, with no clear D. V was clipped by 4 bases and J by 7 bases, with 16 bases between them. Germline CDR1 reads LGHNT; CDR2 reads FRNRAP. The CDR3 spans 14 residues. The CDR3 DNA is TGTGCTAGTGGTTCTGCCCTACACGGGTCTGGCTACACCTTC. It yields the protein CASGSALHGSGYTF.

The rearrangement uses TRBV5-1 and TRBJ1-2; no clear D gene. Trimming took off 1 base at V and 5 bases at J, with 9 bases between the two ends. CDR1 SGHRS and CDR2 YFSETQ come from the germline V gene. This CDR3 is 13 amino acids long. The CDR3 here is CASSLIREYGYTF. The CDR3 DNA reads as TGCGCCAGCAGCTTGATCCGGGAATATGGCTACACCTTC.